A single sample is the source of the 26 T cell receptor beta chains below, sequenced in a study of T cells in Graves' hyperthyroidism and ophthalmopathy. Authors of the study amplified TCR beta CDR3 regions from RNA transcripts. First-round RT-PCR of the TCR CDR3 relied on the HTBI primer set. TCRdb re-derived calls from the multiplex PCR reads in MiXCR, one entry per CDR3 protein. Among approximately 700,000 distinct CDR3 sequences listed, just under 45% were seen once. Sequenced material: peripheral blood or thyroid tissue (not recorded which). The receptors here all came from an adult man with Graves' disease, either hyperthyroidism or ophthalmopathy (not recorded which).

This clonotype has at least ten counts. The chain employs TRBV10-3 and TRBJ1-5; a weak D match, TRBD1 (6 bases). V was trimmed by 0 bases and J by 0 bases, leaving 9 bases between them. The CDR3 covers 16 residues. Germline-derived CDR1 and CDR2 are ENHRY and SYGVKD. The chain's CDR3 is CAISESGRGSNQPQHF. DNA for the CDR3: TGTGCCATCAGTGAGTCGGGCAGGGGTAGCAATCAGCCCCAGCATTTT.

In its sample, this clonotype was seen a few times. The V gene is TRBV5-1, the J gene TRBJ1-2, with unresolved D. The germline V and J ends were trimmed by 4 bases and 0 bases, with 13 bases remaining between them. Germline CDR1 SGHRS, CDR2 YFSETQ. This CDR3 has 15 amino acids. The CDR3 protein is CASSAWRAANYGYTF. The CDR3 nucleotides read TGCGCCAGCAGCGCCTGGAGGGCAGCTAACTATGGCTACACCTTC.

The V and J genes are TRBV10-3 and TRBJ1-5; tentatively, D is TRBD1 (6 bases). V lost 5 bases and J 7 bases, leaving 15 bases between the germline ends. The CDR3 spans 14 residues. The V gene's germline CDR1 is ENHRY and CDR2 SYGVKD. The CDR3 DNA reads TGTGCCATCAGTCCGGAACAGGGATGGCAGCCCCAGCATTTT. Residues: CAISPEQGWQPQHF.

This clonotype was found a few times. V usage is TRBV12-3 or TRBV12-4 and J usage is TRBJ2-7; 7 bases line up with TRBD1. The length of the CDR3 is 15 residues. V trimming: 6 bases; J trimming: 3 bases; junction bases outside the gene matches: 11. This CDR3 is CASSHPGQSYYEQYF. The CDR3 region has the DNA TGTGCCAGCAGCCACCCGGGACAGAGCTACTACGAGCAGTACTTC.

This clonotype was counted once. The chain combines TRBV7-6 with TRBJ1-4, with D unclear. Germline V gene sequence: CDR1 SGHVS, CDR2 FNYEAQ. This CDR3 has 14 amino acids. Trimming shortened V by 0 bases and J by 8 bases, and 10 bases separated the two germline ends. CDR3 region: CASSLARGGEKLFF. CDR3 sequence (DNA): TGTGCCAGCAGCTTAGCTCGGGGTGGGGAAAAACTGTTTTTT.

The chain couples TRBV20-1 to TRBJ1-1; the match to TRBD1 covers 7 bases. The CDR3 runs to 14 residues. In germline, CDR1 is DFQATT, CDR2 SNEGSKA (reference sequence). With 3 bases clipped from V and 6 bases from J, the junction kept 10 bases outside the gene matches. The CDR3 DNA reads as TGCAGTGCTAGGGGGAACAGGGGAATAGCTGAAGCTTTCTTT. Amino acids: CSARGNRGIAEAFF.

This clonotype was recorded many times. V gene TRBV15 combines with J gene TRBJ1-5; the match to TRBD1 covers 8 bases. Trimming cost V 6 bases and J 2 bases; bases outside gene matches: 15. CDR1 LNHNV and CDR2 YYDKDF come from the germline V gene (reference sequence). The CDR3 totals 18 residues. The CDR3 loop reads CATRISGGKSGGNQPQHF. In nucleotides, the CDR3 is TGTGCCACCAGAATTTCAGGGGGCAAGTCGGGTGGCAATCAGCCCCAGCATTTT.

This clonotype was seen more than once but under ten times. V and J are TRBV9 and TRBJ2-5; TRBD2 matches 9 bases. This CDR3 region has 16 residues. V shed 3 bases and J 2 bases; nucleotides not matched to a gene: 8. From germline, CDR1 is SGDLS and CDR2 YYNGEE. CDR3 nucleotide sequence: TGTGCCAGCAGCGGCCGTAGCGGGGGCGTTCAAGAGACCCAGTACTTC. Translation gives CASSGRSGGVQETQYF.

This clonotype was detected ten times or more. The V gene is TRBV7-9, the J gene TRBJ2-7; tentatively, D is TRBD2 (5 bases). The CDR3 consists of 14 residues. CDR1 SEHNR and CDR2 FQNEAQ come from the germline V gene (reference sequence). V shed 5 bases and J shed 0 bases, with 11 bases lying between them. The chain's CDR3 is CASSHLAYSYEQYF. The CDR3 bases are TGTGCCAGCAGCCATTTAGCGTACTCCTACGAGCAGTACTTC.

This clonotype came up many times. A junction boundary mismatches the germline segment, possibly from a read error. The V call is TRBV7-7, the J call TRBJ2-5; D gene uncertain. Germline CDR1 SSHAT, CDR2 FNYEAQ (reference sequence). This CDR3 spans 14 amino acids. This chain's CDR3 is CASSLEKSQETQYF. The CDR3 DNA follows: TGTGCTAGCAGCTTAGAGAAGAGCCAAGAGACCCAGTACTTC.

The chain uses TRBV7-2 and TRBJ2-5; TRBD2 aligns across 8 bases. The V segment lost 0 bases and the J segment 6 bases; nucleotides outside the gene matches: 6. The germline gives CDR1 SGHTA, CDR2 FQGNSA. There are 15 residues in the CDR3. CDR3 residues: CASSLAFAGGQTQYF. The DNA for the CDR3 is TGTGCCAGCAGCTTAGCGTTTGCGGGGGGACAGACCCAGTACTTC.

The rearrangement links TRBV7-9 to TRBJ1-1, with D unclear. The germline V gene has CDR1 SEHNR and CDR2 FQNEAQ (reference sequence). V lost 6 bases, J lost 0 bases, and 11 bases lay in between. The length of the CDR3 is 14 residues. Here the CDR3 reads CASRSRTLNTEAFF. The CDR3, as DNA: TGTGCCAGCAGATCCCGGACCCTGAACACTGAAGCTTTCTTT.

This clonotype was seen a few times. V and J are TRBV10-3 and TRBJ1-2; D unresolved. CDR1 and CDR2 (germline): ENHRY, SYGVKD. The CDR3 is 14 amino acids. Trimming removed 5 bases at V and 6 bases at J, with 16 bases between. DNA of the CDR3: TGTGCCATCAGTAGAAATTCAGAGAGAGATGGCTACACCTTC. Translating it yields CAISRNSERDGYTF.

This clonotype was detected only once. The chain recombines TRBV10-1 with TRBJ2-7; TRBD2 is a possible D gene (8 bases). The V end was cut by 8 bases, the J end by 1 base, with 21 bases between. The CDR3 consists of 16 residues. CDR1 is WNHNN and CDR2 is SYGVQD in the germline V gene (reference sequence). The CDR3 DNA reads TGCGCCAGCGGGACAGCGGGGACTAGGGGTTCCTACGAGCAGTACTTC. Its protein product is CASGTAGTRGSYEQYF.

The chain has TRBV9 and TRBJ2-5; 9 bases agree with TRBD2. Germline CDR1 reads SGDLS; CDR2 reads YYNGEE. V was pared by 2 bases and J by 4 bases, with 9 bases of the junction left unmatched. The CDR3 is 16 residues long. The CDR3 reads CASSVGWRGGRETQYF. Here the CDR3 DNA reads TGTGCCAGCAGCGTGGGTTGGCGGGGGGGCCGAGAGACCCAGTACTTC.

Ten or more counts support this clonotype. V gene TRBV2 combines with J gene TRBJ1-5, with TRBD1 identical over 7 bases. This CDR3 contains 14 residues. V was clipped by 3 bases and J by 1 base; unmatched bases: 0. The V gene's germline CDR1 is SNHLY and CDR2 FYNNEI. Here the CDR3 DNA reads TGTGCCAGCAGTGAGGACAGGAGCAATCAGCCCCAGCATTTT. The encoded protein is CASSEDRSNQPQHF.

At least ten counts were recorded for this clonotype. Sequence at one end of the junction differs from germline and may be a read error. The chain couples TRBV2 to TRBJ1-4, with D hard to call. This CDR3 comprises 11 residues. Germline V lookup: CDR1 SNHLY, CDR2 FYNNEI. CDR3 sequence: CASSEGEKLFF. The CDR3 DNA is TGTGCCAGCAGCGAAGGGGAAAAACTGTTTTTT.

The genes are TRBV19 and TRBJ1-2; 8 bases map to TRBD1. After removal of 9 bases from V and 8 bases from J, the junction contained 8 bases not matched to a gene. CDR3 length equals 12 residues. Germline-derived CDR1 and CDR2 are LNHDA and SQIVND (reference sequence). The CDR3, as DNA: TGTGCCAGCCCCGGACAGGGCCCCGGCTACACCTTC. Residues: CASPGQGPGYTF.

This clonotype was recorded at least ten times. The chain uses TRBV20-1 and TRBJ2-7; D tentatively reads TRBD1 or TRBD2 (5 bases each). Trimming shortened V by 1 base and J by 2 bases, and 12 bases separated the two germline ends. This CDR3 has 14 amino acids. The V gene's germline CDR1 is DFQATT and CDR2 SNEGSKA (reference sequence). The CDR3 loop reads CSARGRDLAYEQYF. CDR3 nucleotide sequence: TGCAGTGCTAGAGGCAGGGACCTAGCCTACGAGCAGTACTTC.

CDR3 nucleotide sequence: TGTGCCAGCAGGACAGGGGGCATTGCCTACGAGCAGTACTTC. This translates into CASRTGGIAYEQYF. V is TRBV7-2 and J is TRBJ2-7; 10 nucleotides line up with TRBD1. Germline values: CDR1 SGHTA, CDR2 FQGNSA. Trimming at V came to 6 bases and at J to 2 bases, leaving 4 bases not matched to a gene. This CDR3 region has 14 residues.

The chain uses TRBV7-8 and TRBJ2-3; D call uncertain. Germline V gene lookup returns CDR1 SGHVS and CDR2 FQNEAQ. The CDR3 runs 12 residues. V was trimmed by 3 bases and J by 4 bases, leaving 5 bases between them. CDR3 region: CASSFGPDTQYF. The CDR3 DNA is TGTGCCAGCAGCTTCGGCCCAGATACGCAGTATTTT.

This clonotype has a count of ten or more. This sequence joins TRBV15 and TRBJ2-6; possible D gene TRBD1, 5 bases. CDR3 length: 20 residues. Germline-derived CDR1 and CDR2 are LNHNV and YYDKDF (reference sequence). The V end was cut by 5 bases, the J end by 0 bases, with 23 bases between. The CDR3 coding sequence is TGTGCCACCAGCGGGATCCAAATTGACAGCACCAACTCTGGGGCCAACGTCCTGACTTTC. The encoded protein is CATSGIQIDSTNSGANVLTF. The full variable domain, completed using reference TRBV15 and TRBJ2-6, is DAMVIQNPRYQVTQFGKPVTLSCSQTLNHNVMYWYQQKSSQAPKLLFHYYDKDFNNEADTPDNFQSRRPNTSFCFLDIRSPGLGDTAMYLCATSGIQIDSTNSGANVLTFGAGSRLTVL.

This clonotype was seen more than once but under ten times. The junction departs from the called germline gene at one end, perhaps through a read error. J is TRBJ2-6 and V is TRBV5-1; D unclear. CDR3 length: 16 residues. From germline, CDR1 is SGHRS and CDR2 YFSETQ. The CDR3 spells CASSPALISGANVLTF. CDR3 coding DNA: TGTGCCAGCAGCCCGGCGCTCATCTCTGGGGCCAACGTCCTGACTTTC.

The chain is built from TRBV5-1 and TRBJ1-5, with D maybe TRBD1 (5 bases). This CDR3 is built from 16 residues. Germline-derived CDR1 and CDR2 are SGHRS and YFSETQ. The germline V and J ends were trimmed by 4 bases and 3 bases, with 17 bases remaining between them. CDR3 coding DNA: TGCGCCAGCAGCCGGACACCCCCCGGTCTCAATCAGCCCCAGCATTTT. It codes for CASSRTPPGLNQPQHF.

The chain uses TRBV12-3 or TRBV12-4 and TRBJ1-2; no definite D call. This CDR3 spans 11 amino acids. CDR3 DNA sequence: TGTGCTAGTGCACAGCCCTATGGCTACACCTTC. This codes for CASAQPYGYTF.

This clonotype turned up a few times. V is TRBV20-1 and J is TRBJ2-7; D might be TRBD2 (6 bases). The V end was cut by 1 base, the J end by 2 bases, with 9 bases between. Germline V gives CDR1 DFQATT, CDR2 SNEGSKA (reference sequence). The CDR3 contains 13 residues. DNA for the CDR3: TGCAGTGCTAGAGGCTGGGGGGCCTACGAGCAGTACTTC. It specifies CSARGWGAYEQYF.